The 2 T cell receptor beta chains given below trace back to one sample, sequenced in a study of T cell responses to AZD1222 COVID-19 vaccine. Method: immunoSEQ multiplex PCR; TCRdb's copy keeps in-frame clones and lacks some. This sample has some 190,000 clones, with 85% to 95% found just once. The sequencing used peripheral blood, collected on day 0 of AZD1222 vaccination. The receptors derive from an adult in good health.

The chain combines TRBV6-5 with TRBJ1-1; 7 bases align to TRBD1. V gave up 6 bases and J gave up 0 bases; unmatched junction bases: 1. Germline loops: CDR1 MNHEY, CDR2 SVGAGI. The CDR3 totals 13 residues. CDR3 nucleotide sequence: TGTGCCAGCAGACAGGGGATGAACACTGAAGCTTTCTTT. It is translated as CASRQGMNTEAFF.

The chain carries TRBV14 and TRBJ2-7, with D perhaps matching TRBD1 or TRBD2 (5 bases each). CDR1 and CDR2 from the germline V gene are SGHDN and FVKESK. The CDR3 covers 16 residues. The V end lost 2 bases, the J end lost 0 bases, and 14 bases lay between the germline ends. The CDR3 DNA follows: TGTGCCAGCAGCCAATTGATAACAGGACTCTCCTACGAGCAGTACTTC. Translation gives CASSQLITGLSYEQYF. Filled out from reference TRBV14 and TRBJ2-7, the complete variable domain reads EAGVTQFPSHSVIEKGQTVTLRCDPISGHDNLYWYRRVMGKEIKFLLHFVKESKQDESGMPNNRFLAERTGGTYSTLKVQPAELEDSGVYFCASSQLITGLSYEQYFGPGTRLTVT.